What follows are 20 T cell receptor beta chains derived from one specimen sequenced in a study of cytomegalovirus exposure and HLA in healthy donors. Primers: 60 Vbeta forward and 13 Jbeta reverse. Profiled with immunoSEQ multiplex PCR; TCRdb holds only in-frame clones, not every one. This sample's table has around 71,000 clones. Sequences were obtained from PBMCs. The receptor set was obtained from a woman between 25 and 40 years old in good health and CMV-seronegative.

The chain combines TRBV19 with TRBJ1-1; no clear D gene. The germline V and J ends were trimmed by 5 bases and 1 base, with 8 bases remaining between them. The CDR3 has 13 residues. CDR1 and CDR2 from the germline V gene are LNHDA and SQIVND (reference sequence). The CDR3 reads CASSSSGNTEAFF. CDR3 sequence (DNA): TGTGCCAGTAGTTCTTCAGGGAACACTGAAGCTTTCTTT.

Here the CDR3 reads CASSPDRGKEQYF. The CDR3 region has the DNA TGTGCCAGCAGCCCTGACAGGGGGAAGGAGCAGTACTTC. This sequence joins TRBV28 and TRBJ2-7; TRBD1 matches 9 bases. Germline-derived CDR1 and CDR2 are MDHEN and SYDVKM. V lost 6 bases and J lost 7; bases outside the gene matches: 7. The CDR3 is made up of 13 amino acids. The entire variable domain, with the rest obtained from reference TRBV28 and TRBJ2-7, is as follows: DVKVTQSSRYLVKRTGEKVFLECVQDMDHENMFWYRQDPGLGLRLIYFSYDVKMKEKGDIPEGYSVSREKKERFSLILESASTNQTSMYLCASSPDRGKEQYFGPGTRLTVT.

The chain recombines TRBV7-9 with TRBJ2-3; TRBD2 matches at 12 bases. Germline CDR1 reads SEHNR; CDR2 reads FQNEAQ (reference sequence). The V and J ends lost 4 bases and 2 bases, in that order; junction bases with no gene match: 4. The CDR3 covers 16 residues. This CDR3 is CASSSLAGGLTDTQYF. The CDR3 DNA reads as TGTGCCAGCAGCTCTCTAGCGGGAGGGCTCACAGATACGCAGTATTTT.

The chain carries TRBV4-3 and TRBJ1-3; possible D gene TRBD1, 6 bases. Between the trimmed V and J ends, which lost 0 bases and 2 bases, there was a span of 8 bases. The CDR3 loop spans 15 amino acids. From germline, CDR1 is LGHNA and CDR2 YSLEER. As DNA, the CDR3 is TGCGCCAGCAGCCAAGATGGGACACCTGGAAACACCATATATTTT. Its translation is CASSQDGTPGNTIYF.

The CDR3 loop reads CASSEDRGHGYTF. The DNA of the CDR3 is TGTGCCAGCAGCGAAGACAGGGGGCATGGCTACACCTTC. The rearrangement joins TRBV9 to TRBJ1-2; 10 nucleotides align to TRBD1. The V gene end was trimmed by 3 bases and the J gene end by 6 bases; junction bases not matched to a gene: 2. The germline V gene has CDR1 SGDLS and CDR2 YYNGEE. The length of the CDR3 is 13 residues.

The rearrangement joins TRBV7-8 to TRBJ2-3; 8 bases are a match to TRBD1. V shed 4 bases and J 4 bases; nucleotides not matched to a gene: 7. In germline, CDR1 is SGHVS, CDR2 FQNEAQ. The CDR3 totals 15 residues. The CDR3 region has the DNA TGTGCCAGCAGCTCAAAGGACAGGGCGTCAGATACGCAGTATTTT. Translated: CASSSKDRASDTQYF.

This sequence joins TRBV6-5 and TRBJ2-1, with a possible D match to TRBD2 (6 bases). The CDR3 has 14 amino acids. Trimming left V 0 bases short and J 9 bases short, with 12 bases between. CDR1 and CDR2 from the germline V gene are MNHEY and SVGAGI. The CDR3 region has the DNA TGTGCCAGCAGTTACTCGCCAAGCGGGCGTGAGCAGTTCTTC. This translates into CASSYSPSGREQFF.

J is TRBJ2-7 and V is TRBV5-1, with a possible D match to TRBD2 (6 bases). The CDR3 sequence is 15 residues long. Trimming stripped 3 bases from V and 3 bases from J, with 16 bases between. Per germline, CDR1 SGHRS and CDR2 YFSETQ. The CDR3 region is CASSSRLADFYEQYF. CDR3 nucleotide sequence: TGCGCCAGCAGCTCTAGATTAGCGGACTTCTACGAGCAGTACTTC.

The CDR3 region is CASSPRTGPEKLFF. CDR3 DNA: TGTGCCAGCAGTCCGCGGACAGGGCCTGAAAAACTGTTTTTT. This chain uses TRBV27 with TRBJ1-4; 8 bases fit TRBD1. The CDR3 runs 14 residues. CDR1 and CDR2 (germline): MNHEY, SMNVEV (reference sequence). Losses at the gene ends were 5 bases for V and 7 bases for J; bases not matched to a gene: 6.

The chain employs TRBV18 and TRBJ2-5, with 8 nucleotides matching TRBD1. Germline V lookup: CDR1 KGHSH, CDR2 LQKENI. The trim removed 5 bases at V and 2 bases at J, leaving 4 bases unmatched. This CDR3 region has 14 residues. The CDR3, as DNA: TGTGCCAGCTCAACCTGGACAGGGCAAGAGACCCAGTACTTC. It translates to CASSTWTGQETQYF. Using reference TRBV18 and TRBJ2-5 for the parts outside the CDR3, the full variable domain is NAGVMQNPRHLVRRRGQEARLRCSPMKGHSHVYWYRQLPEEGLKFMVYLQKENIIDESGMPKERFSAEFPKEGPSILRIQQVVRGDSAAYFCASSTWTGQETQYFGPGTRLLVL.

This CDR3 is CASSQEGTSGGQGSYEQYF. The CDR3 DNA reads as TGCGCCAGCAGCCAAGAAGGTACTAGCGGGGGGCAGGGCTCCTACGAGCAGTACTTC. This sequence joins TRBV4-3 and TRBJ2-7, with 12 bases that match TRBD2. There are 19 residues in the CDR3. Germline V gene lookup returns CDR1 LGHNA and CDR2 YSLEER. The junction had 9 bases not matched to a gene; V was cut back by 0 bases and J by 0 bases.

The chain recombines TRBV7-2 with TRBJ2-5; D ambiguous. With 4 bases removed from V and 5 bases from J, the gap between germline ends came to 8 bases. The CDR3 length is 12 residues. Per germline, CDR1 SGHTA and CDR2 FQGNSA. This CDR3 is CASSSYGETQYF. The CDR3 region has the DNA TGTGCCAGCAGCTCCTACGGGGAGACCCAGTACTTC.

The chain carries TRBV6-1 and TRBJ2-5; 9 bases match TRBD1. The V and J ends lost 4 bases and 5 bases, in that order; junction bases with no gene match: 14. The V gene's germline CDR1 is MNHNS and CDR2 SASEGT. CDR3 length: 17 amino acids. DNA for the CDR3: TGTGCCAGCAGTGGGAGACCCGGGACAGGGCTTGGGGAGACCCAGTACTTC. It is translated as CASSGRPGTGLGETQYF.

The chain is built from TRBV6-4 and TRBJ2-1; D is perhaps TRBD2 (5 bases). Germline CDR1 MRHNA, CDR2 SNTAGT. V lost 3 bases, J lost 7 bases, and 10 bases lay in between. This CDR3 contains 13 residues. CDR3 residues: CASSEGANNEQFF. Written as DNA, the CDR3 is TGTGCCAGCAGTGAGGGAGCGAATAATGAGCAGTTCTTC.

The gene calls are TRBV7-6 and TRBJ1-5; no clear D gene. Per germline, CDR1 SGHVS and CDR2 FNYEAQ. The V end was cut by 2 bases, the J end by 1 base, with 15 bases between. CDR3 length equals 17 residues. CDR3 amino acids: CASSLHSTPVSNQPQHF. The DNA for the CDR3 is TGTGCCAGCAGCTTACACAGCACACCGGTCAGCAATCAGCCCCAGCATTTT.

V is TRBV6-1 and J is TRBJ2-7, with 8 bases identical to TRBD1. This CDR3 spans 14 amino acids. Trimming removed 8 bases from V and 5 bases from J; junction bases left unmatched: 11. CDR1 MNHNS and CDR2 SASEGT come from the germline V gene. CDR3 in DNA: TGTGCCAGCTTGGCCTGGACAGGGTCCCACGAGCAGTACTTC. It codes for CASLAWTGSHEQYF.

DNA of the CDR3: TGTGCCAGCAGCGTAGTACCAGGGGATAACACTGAAGCTTTCTTT. The encoded protein is CASSVVPGDNTEAFF. The rearrangement links TRBV9 to TRBJ1-1; possibly TRBD1 for D (6 bases). The V end lost 0 bases, the J end lost 2 bases, and 11 bases lay between the germline ends. Germline-derived CDR1 and CDR2 are SGDLS and YYNGEE. This CDR3 is built from 15 residues. The complete variable domain, with remaining parts taken from reference TRBV9 and TRBJ1-1, reads DSGVTQTPKHLITATGQRVTLRCSPRSGDLSVYWYQQSLDQGLQFLIQYYNGEERAKGNILERFSAQQFPDLHSELNLSSLELGDSALYFCASSVVPGDNTEAFFGQGTRLTVV.

V is TRBV7-9 and J is TRBJ2-7; maybe TRBD1 (6 bases). This CDR3 spans 14 amino acids. V was trimmed by 5 bases and J by 1 base, leaving 12 bases between them. Germline V gene data show CDR1 as SEHNR and CDR2 as FQNEAQ (reference sequence). The CDR3 coding sequence is TGTGCCAGCAGCGGGACACCATTATCCTACGAGCAGTACTTC. Protein: CASSGTPLSYEQYF.

The CDR3 reads CASSLESAYEQYF. CDR3 DNA sequence: TGTGCCAGCAGCTTAGAGTCTGCGTACGAGCAGTACTTC. This chain joins TRBV7-6 and TRBJ2-7; D is ambiguous. Looked up from germline, CDR1 is SGHVS and CDR2 is FNYEAQ. Trimming cost V 1 base and J 4 bases, with 8 bases left between them. The length of the CDR3 is 13 residues.

V gene TRBV29-1 combines with J gene TRBJ1-2; the match to TRBD1 covers 8 bases. The germline V gene has CDR1 SQVTM and CDR2 ANQGSEA. This CDR3 region has 16 residues. Trimming at V came to 7 bases and at J to 6 bases, leaving 19 bases not matched to a gene. The DNA for the CDR3 is TGCAGCGCCGTAGGGACAGGCGGTAATCCTCGGGATGGCTACACCTTC. Translating it yields CSAVGTGGNPRDGYTF.